One sample yielded the 23 T cell receptor beta chains listed below, sequenced in a study of T cell responses to AZD1222 COVID-19 vaccine. The method was immunoSEQ multiplex PCR; TCRdb's version includes in-frame clones alone and lacks a portion of them. The sample records 100,000 to 130,000 clones, 87% being singletons. Here the sequenced sample was peripheral blood, taken 28 days after the second AZD1222 dose. The receptors here all came from an adult who received the AZD1222 COVID-19 vaccine.

Written as DNA, the CDR3 is TGCGCCAGCAGCCAAGATAGGGCTAGCGGGACCTACGAGCAGTACTTC. Encoded protein: CASSQDRASGTYEQYF. The J gene is TRBJ2-7, the V gene TRBV4-3, with TRBD2 matching over 9 bases. The germline gives CDR1 LGHNA, CDR2 YSLEER. CDR3 size: 16 residues. After removal of 0 bases from V and 2 bases from J, the junction contained 5 bases not matched to a gene.

This rearrangement joins TRBV28 to TRBJ2-7; 7 nucleotides line up with TRBD1. Trimming took 7 bases from V and 2 from J; bases not matched to a gene: 11. Germline CDR1 is MDHEN and CDR2 is SYDVKM. The length of the CDR3 is 15 residues. Here the CDR3 DNA reads TGTGCCAGCACCACCACGGACAGGTCGGCCTACGAGCAGTACTTC. Its protein is CASTTTDRSAYEQYF.

The chain is built from TRBV14 and TRBJ2-5; 8 bases line up with TRBD1. V lost 1 base and J lost 1; bases outside the gene matches: 8. CDR3 size: 17 residues. Germline V lookup: CDR1 SGHDN, CDR2 FVKESK. The CDR3: CASSQGTGRAPQETQYF. DNA for the CDR3: TGTGCCAGCAGCCAAGGGACAGGGAGAGCACCCCAAGAGACCCAGTACTTC. The variable domain in full, with the rest retrieved from reference TRBV14 and TRBJ2-5, is EAGVTQFPSHSVIEKGQTVTLRCDPISGHDNLYWYRRVMGKEIKFLLHFVKESKQDESGMPNNRFLAERTGGTYSTLKVQPAELEDSGVYFCASSQGTGRAPQETQYFGPGTRLLVL.

This sequence joins TRBV27 and TRBJ2-2, with 10 bases lining up with TRBD2. Germline V gene lookup returns CDR1 MNHEY and CDR2 SMNVEV (reference sequence). The trim removed 6 bases at V and 1 base at J, leaving 5 bases unmatched. The CDR3 is 16 residues long. CDR3 sequence: CASSIIAGGNTGELFF. CDR3 nucleotide sequence: TGTGCCAGCAGCATAATAGCGGGGGGGAACACCGGGGAGCTGTTTTTT.

V usage is TRBV5-5 and J usage is TRBJ1-6; no firm D call. V was clipped by 0 bases and J by 9 bases, with 13 bases between them. The germline CDR1 and CDR2 sequences are SGHKS and YYEKEE (reference sequence). The CDR3 contains 15 residues. In DNA form, the CDR3 reads TGTGCCAGCAGCTTGGTTATAGGTCAGGTTTCACCCCTCCACTTT. Translating gives CASSLVIGQVSPLHF.

The chain links TRBV6-1 to TRBJ1-2, with D unclear. Trimming took 3 bases from V and 8 from J, leaving 13 bases between them. CDR3 length: 13 amino acids. CDR1 and CDR2 from the germline V gene are MNHNS and SASEGT. The CDR3 region is CASSDWQIVGYTF. DNA of the CDR3: TGTGCCAGCAGTGATTGGCAGATAGTGGGCTACACCTTC.

The chain recombines TRBV19 with TRBJ1-3; D remains unclear. V was cut by 7 bases and J by 0 bases, with 7 bases left in between. Germline CDR1 and CDR2: LNHDA and SQIVND (reference sequence). The CDR3 has 13 residues. The CDR3 DNA follows: TGTGCCAGTACTGCTTACTCTGGAAACACCATATATTTT. Encoded protein: CASTAYSGNTIYF.

This clone has a handful of counts. This chain connects TRBV28 to TRBJ1-5, with 10 bases lining up with TRBD1. This CDR3 region has 17 residues. Germline loops: CDR1 MDHEN, CDR2 SYDVKM. The trim removed 6 bases at V and 4 bases at J, leaving 12 bases unmatched. CDR3 bases: TGTGCCAGCAGGGCCGCCGGGACAGGGGTCTTAAATCAGCCCCAGCATTTT. This gives the protein CASRAAGTGVLNQPQHF.

The rearrangement joins TRBV7-9 to TRBJ2-7, with D possibly being TRBD2 (5 bases). Germline V gene data show CDR1 as SEHNR and CDR2 as FQNEAQ (reference sequence). The germline V and J ends were trimmed by 5 bases and 6 bases, with 17 bases remaining between them. The CDR3 covers 14 residues. CDR3 nucleotide sequence: TGTGCCAGCAGCCCGTCGGGTGGAGGCTCCGAGCAGTACTTC. It is translated as CASSPSGGGSEQYF.

This clone is termed medium-sized (0.01 to 0.1%). The chain combines TRBV6-1 with TRBJ2-3; 14 positions match TRBD2. The CDR3 has 15 amino acids. Trimming removed 3 bases from V and 4 bases from J; junction bases left unmatched: 0. CDR1 is MNHNS, CDR2 SASEGT, per germline. The DNA for the CDR3 is TGTGCCAGCAGTGAGACTAGCGGGGGGGCAGATACGCAGTATTTT. This encodes CASSETSGGADTQYF.

This rearrangement joins TRBV5-5 to TRBJ2-7; D may match TRBD1 or TRBD2 (5 bases each). Germline V CDR1 and CDR2: SGHKS, YYEKEE (reference sequence). V lost 6 bases to trimming and J lost 4 bases, with 11 bases between them. The CDR3 runs to 12 residues. The CDR3 region has the DNA TGTGCCAGCACCGCTGGGGGTTACGAGCAGTACTTC. Protein: CASTAGGYEQYF.

The chain carries TRBV7-9 and TRBJ1-4, with D possibly TRBD1 on 5 matching bases. CDR1 is SEHNR and CDR2 is FQNEAQ in the germline V gene (reference sequence). The CDR3 length is 13 residues. V was shortened by 5 bases and J by 4 bases, with 8 bases between the two germline ends. The CDR3, as DNA: TGTGCCAGCAGCGCGGGGCTTAATGAAAAACTGTTTTTT. Encoded protein: CASSAGLNEKLFF.

The V gene is TRBV4-1, the J gene TRBJ1-2, with D maybe TRBD1 (5 bases). CDR1 and CDR2 (germline): MGHRA, YSYEKL. V lost 0 bases to trimming and J lost 10 bases, with 15 bases between them. The length of the CDR3 is 14 residues. The CDR3 sequence: CASSQDPAGSNYTF. CDR3 DNA sequence: TGCGCCAGCAGCCAAGACCCCGCAGGGAGTAACTACACCTTC.

This chain connects TRBV10-1 to TRBJ1-6; D is perhaps TRBD1 (6 bases). Germline V gene lookup returns CDR1 WNHNN and CDR2 SYGVQD (reference sequence). The CDR3 is made up of 18 amino acids. Deletions cut 4 bases from V and 5 bases from J, with 21 bases between. CDR3 amino acids: CASSVGHGTHEDNSPLHF. CDR3 sequence (DNA): TGCGCCAGCAGTGTGGGACATGGAACCCACGAGGATAATTCACCCCTCCACTTT.

This chain uses TRBV2 with TRBJ1-2; D remains ambiguous. Germline V CDR1 and CDR2: SNHLY, FYNNEI. Trimming stripped 1 base from V and 5 bases from J, with 11 bases between. The CDR3 runs to 14 residues. The CDR3 loop reads CASSEVKGGYGYTF. CDR3 nucleotide sequence: TGTGCCAGCAGTGAAGTGAAGGGCGGGTATGGCTACACCTTC.

There are a few counts of this clone. CDR3 residues: CASRNRATTDTQYF. The CDR3 bases are TGTGCCAGCAGGAACAGGGCTACCACAGATACGCAGTATTTT. The chain carries TRBV7-8 and TRBJ2-3; possible D gene TRBD1, 6 bases. CDR1 is SGHVS, CDR2 FQNEAQ, per germline. Trimming took off 6 bases at V and 2 bases at J, with 12 bases between the two ends. The CDR3 covers 14 residues. Together with reference TRBV7-8 and TRBJ2-3, the CDR3 gives the full variable domain: GAGVSQSPRYKVAKRGQDVALRCDPISGHVSLFWYQQALGQGPEFLTYFQNEAQLDKSGLPSDRFFAERPEGSVSTLKIQRTQQEDSAVYLCASRNRATTDTQYFGPGTRLTVL.

This clone was seen just once. The DNA of the CDR3 is TGTGCCAGCAGCTTATCTTCAGGGACCACTGAAGCTTTCTTT. Protein product: CASSLSSGTTEAFF. The chain is built from TRBV11-1 and TRBJ1-1, with a possible D match to TRBD1 (5 bases). In germline, CDR1 is SGHAT, CDR2 FQDESV (reference sequence). CDR3 length: 14 amino acids. V lost 2 bases, J lost 4 bases, and 11 bases lay in between.

This chain uses TRBV3-1 (or the pseudogene TRBV3-2) with TRBJ2-7, with a tentative D call TRBD2 (6 bases). Germline CDR1 and CDR2: LGHDT and YNNKEL (reference sequence). CDR3 size: 12 residues. V lost 0 bases, J lost 6 bases, and 6 bases lay in between. The DNA of the CDR3 is TGTGCCAGCAGCCAAGAGGGGGGCGAGCAGTACTTC. Its protein is CASSQEGGEQYF.

V and J are TRBV28 and TRBJ1-5; 9 bases fit TRBD1. Germline CDR1 MDHEN, CDR2 SYDVKM. Trimming at V came to 8 bases and at J to 4 bases, leaving 6 bases not matched to a gene. The CDR3 is 14 amino acids. CDR3 loop: CASRDRVANQPQHF. The DNA for the CDR3 is TGTGCCAGCCGGGACAGGGTGGCTAATCAGCCCCAGCATTTT.

The J gene is TRBJ2-5, the V gene TRBV28, with a tentative D call TRBD2 (5 bases). V gave up 4 bases and J gave up 5 bases, with 20 bases separating them. Germline CDR1 MDHEN, CDR2 SYDVKM. The CDR3 runs 16 residues. The CDR3 here is CASSSPSNRGIETQYF. The CDR3 DNA is TGTGCCAGCAGTTCCCCTAGTAACAGAGGGATTGAGACCCAGTACTTC.

J is TRBJ1-1 and V is TRBV6-5; possibly TRBD1 for D (5 bases). V dropped 6 bases and J dropped 10 bases, with 15 bases sitting between them. Germline CDR1 is MNHEY and CDR2 is SVGAGI. The CDR3 contains 12 residues. The DNA of the CDR3 is TGTGCCAGCAGCCCACCAGGGCAGAGAGCTTTCTTT. Translation: CASSPPGQRAFF.

The chain employs TRBV18 and TRBJ1-1; no definite D call. The CDR3 totals 14 residues. V was cut by 2 bases and J by 0 bases, with 7 bases left in between. Germline values: CDR1 KGHSH, CDR2 LQKENI. The CDR3 nucleotides read TGTGCCAGCTCACCAAGGGAGGTGAACACTGAAGCTTTCTTT. It translates to CASSPREVNTEAFF.

V usage is TRBV12-1 and J usage is TRBJ1-5; the D call of TRBD1 is as the table states it, not checked on the DNA. TRBV12-1 counts as a pseudogene. This CDR3 spans 13 amino acids. CDR3 amino acids: CATRVQGSQPQHF. Here the CDR3 DNA reads TGTGCCACTAGAGTACAGGGGAGTCAGCCCCAGCATTTT.